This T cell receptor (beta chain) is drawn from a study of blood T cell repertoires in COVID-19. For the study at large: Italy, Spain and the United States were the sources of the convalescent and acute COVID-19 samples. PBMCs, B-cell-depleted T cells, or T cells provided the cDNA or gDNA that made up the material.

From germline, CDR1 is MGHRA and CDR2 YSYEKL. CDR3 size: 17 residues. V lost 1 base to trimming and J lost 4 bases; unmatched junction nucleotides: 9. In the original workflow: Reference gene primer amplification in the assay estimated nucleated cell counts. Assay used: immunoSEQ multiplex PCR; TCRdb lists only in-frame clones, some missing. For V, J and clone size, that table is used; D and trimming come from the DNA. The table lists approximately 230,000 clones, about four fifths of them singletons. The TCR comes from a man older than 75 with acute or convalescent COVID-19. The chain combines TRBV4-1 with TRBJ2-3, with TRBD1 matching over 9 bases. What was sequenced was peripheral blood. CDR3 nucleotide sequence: TGCGCCAGCAGCCAAGGGGCCGGGACAGGGAGGCCAGATACGCAGTATTTT. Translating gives CASSQGAGTGRPDTQYF.